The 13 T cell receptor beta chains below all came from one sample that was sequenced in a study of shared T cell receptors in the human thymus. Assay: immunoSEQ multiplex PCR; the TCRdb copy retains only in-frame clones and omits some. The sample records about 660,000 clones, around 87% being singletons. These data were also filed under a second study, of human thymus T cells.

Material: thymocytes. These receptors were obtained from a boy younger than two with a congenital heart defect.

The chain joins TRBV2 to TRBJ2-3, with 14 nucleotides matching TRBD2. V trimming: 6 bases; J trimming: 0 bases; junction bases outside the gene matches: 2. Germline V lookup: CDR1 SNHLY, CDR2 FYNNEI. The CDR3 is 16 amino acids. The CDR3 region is CASRGLAGASTDTQYF. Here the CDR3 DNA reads TGTGCCAGCAGGGGACTAGCGGGGGCTAGCACAGATACGCAGTATTTT.

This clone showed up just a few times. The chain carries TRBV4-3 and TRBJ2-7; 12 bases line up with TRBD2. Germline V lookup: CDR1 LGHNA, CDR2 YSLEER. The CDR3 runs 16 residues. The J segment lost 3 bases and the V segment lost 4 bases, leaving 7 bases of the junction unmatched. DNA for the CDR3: TGCGCCAGCAGCCGCACCCGACTAGCGGGAGTCTACGAGCAGTACTTC. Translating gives CASSRTRLAGVYEQYF.

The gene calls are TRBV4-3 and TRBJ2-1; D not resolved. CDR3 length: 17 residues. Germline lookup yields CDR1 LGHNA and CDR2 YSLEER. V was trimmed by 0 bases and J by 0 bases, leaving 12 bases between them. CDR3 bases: TGCGCCAGCAGCCAAGATTACTGCCTGAGCTCCTACAATGAGCAGTTCTTC. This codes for CASSQDYCLSSYNEQFF.

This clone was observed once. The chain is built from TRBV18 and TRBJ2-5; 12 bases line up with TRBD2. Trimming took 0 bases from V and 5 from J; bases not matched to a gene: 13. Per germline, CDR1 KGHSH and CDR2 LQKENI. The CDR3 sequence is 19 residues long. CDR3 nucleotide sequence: TGTGCCAGCTCACCACCTCTCCTAGCGGGAGGGCCGGGTTCGGAGACCCAGTACTTC. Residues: CASSPPLLAGGPGSETQYF.

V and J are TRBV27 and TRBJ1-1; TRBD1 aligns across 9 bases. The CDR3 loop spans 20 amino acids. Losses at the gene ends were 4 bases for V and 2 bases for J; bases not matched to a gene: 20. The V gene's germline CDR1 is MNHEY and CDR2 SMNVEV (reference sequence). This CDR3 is CASSWGTSRDREKDNTEAFF. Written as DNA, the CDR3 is TGTGCCAGCAGTTGGGGGACGTCCCGGGACAGGGAAAAGGACAACACTGAAGCTTTCTTT.

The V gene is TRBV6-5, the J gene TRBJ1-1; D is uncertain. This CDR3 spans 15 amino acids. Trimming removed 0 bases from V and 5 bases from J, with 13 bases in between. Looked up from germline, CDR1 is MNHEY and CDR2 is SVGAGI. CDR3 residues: CASSYSIVRGTEAFF. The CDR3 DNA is TGTGCCAGCAGTTACTCGATCGTCAGAGGGACTGAAGCTTTCTTT.

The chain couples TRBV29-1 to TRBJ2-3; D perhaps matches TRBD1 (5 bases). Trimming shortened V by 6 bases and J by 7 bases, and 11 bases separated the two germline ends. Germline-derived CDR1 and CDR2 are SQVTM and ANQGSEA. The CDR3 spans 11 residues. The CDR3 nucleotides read TGCAGCGTAGGAGACAGTTATACGCAGTATTTT. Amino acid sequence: CSVGDSYTQYF.

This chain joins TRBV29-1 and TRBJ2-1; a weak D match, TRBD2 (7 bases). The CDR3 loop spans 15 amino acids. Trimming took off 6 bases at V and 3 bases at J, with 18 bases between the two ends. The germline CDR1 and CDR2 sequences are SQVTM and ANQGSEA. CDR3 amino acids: CSVDLRGGGYNEQFF. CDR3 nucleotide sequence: TGCAGCGTAGACCTCCGGGGAGGGGGCTACAATGAGCAGTTCTTC.

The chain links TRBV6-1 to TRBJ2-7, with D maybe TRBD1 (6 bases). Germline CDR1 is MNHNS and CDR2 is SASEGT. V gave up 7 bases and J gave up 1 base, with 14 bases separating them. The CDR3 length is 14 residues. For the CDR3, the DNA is TGTGCCAGCATACCTGATCAGGGGTCCTACGAGCAGTACTTC. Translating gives CASIPDQGSYEQYF.

The CDR3 region has the DNA TGCAGCGTTGAATCGGCGGCAGCCTCCTACAATGAGCAGTTCTTC. This sequence encodes CSVESAAASYNEQFF. The gene calls are TRBV29-1 and TRBJ2-1, with D uncertain. Trimming stripped 2 bases from V and 0 bases from J, with 11 bases between. Germline V gene sequence: CDR1 SQVTM, CDR2 ANQGSEA. This CDR3 comprises 15 residues.

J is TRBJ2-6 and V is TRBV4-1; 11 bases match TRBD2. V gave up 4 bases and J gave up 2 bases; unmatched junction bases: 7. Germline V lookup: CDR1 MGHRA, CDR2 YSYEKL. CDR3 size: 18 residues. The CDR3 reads CASSPTVSGRAGANVLTF. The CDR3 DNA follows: TGCGCCAGCAGCCCGACGGTTAGCGGGAGGGCTGGGGCCAACGTCCTGACTTTC.

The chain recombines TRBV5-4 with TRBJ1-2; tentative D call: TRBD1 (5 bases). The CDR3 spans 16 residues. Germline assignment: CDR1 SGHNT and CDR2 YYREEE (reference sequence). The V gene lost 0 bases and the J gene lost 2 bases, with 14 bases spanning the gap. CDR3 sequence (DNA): TGTGCCAGCAGCTTGGCGGGGAGGGGCCTGAACTATGGCTACACCTTC. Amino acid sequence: CASSLAGRGLNYGYTF.

The CDR3 region is CAWSLRLAGGTDTQYF. The DNA of the CDR3 is TGTGCCTGGAGTTTACGACTAGCGGGAGGAACAGATACGCAGTATTTT. The V and J genes are TRBV30 and TRBJ2-3, with TRBD2 matching 13 bases. CDR1 and CDR2 from the germline V gene are GTSNPN and SVGIG (reference sequence). The CDR3 consists of 16 residues. J was trimmed by 3 bases and V by 2 bases; bases with no gene match: 5.